Listed below are T cell receptor beta chains from one sample, sequenced in a study of OX40 agonist ivuxolimab in advanced cancers. TCRdb's copy holds only in-frame clones and misses some; the assay was immunoSEQ multiplex PCR. Of 39,000 or so clones in the sample, approximately 90% were seen once. Sequenced here: CD4+ or CD8+ T cells sorted from blood, sampled in a trial of the OX40 agonist ivuxolimab. These TCRs come from an adult with an advanced solid tumor such as melanoma, head and neck, liver or kidney cancer. The conserved cysteine and the conserved F or W are not part of the CDR3 here. Some rows mark clone size as missing; the rest say once, few, many or name a class of expanded clone.

cdr3_aa,clone_size,v_call,j_call
ASRLGPSGSAFGEQY,once,TRBV7-9,TRBJ2-7
ASSQGVMNTEAF,NA,TRBV4-3,TRBJ1-1
ASSLQELRWDQPQH,NA,TRBV5-5,TRBJ1-5
ASSERAGEGDEQY,NA,TRBV9,TRBJ2-7
ATSSPDTDFTDTQY,NA,TRBV15,TRBJ2-3
SVEALNYGYT,NA,TRBV29-1,TRBJ1-2
ASSEVTTDTQY,NA,TRBV5-1,TRBJ2-3
ASSPGPLGEQY,NA,TRBV7-3,TRBJ2-7
ASSGGGKLSSYEQY,NA,TRBV9,TRBJ2-7
ASSLFGEWGTDTQY,once,TRBV7-9,TRBJ2-3
ASSLALAGSYNEQF,NA,TRBV5-1,TRBJ2-1
ASSLSLYNEQF,NA,TRBV27,TRBJ2-1
ASSKQGDYGYT,NA,TRBV5-4,TRBJ1-2
ASTPSGSGYNEQF,NA,TRBV7-9,TRBJ2-1
ASSSSGSSSYNEQF,NA,TRBV9,TRBJ2-1
ASSQGAGPYEQY,NA,TRBV4-3,TRBJ2-7
ASNYGPSTDTQY,NA,TRBV6-1,TRBJ2-3
ASSLMWGKTSYEQY,NA,TRBV28,TRBJ2-7
ASSPGFGGGYGYT,NA,TRBV19,TRBJ1-2
ASSPRGLDNEQF,NA,TRBV9,TRBJ2-1